A single sample gave rise to the 8 T cell receptor beta chains below, sequenced in a study of control samples from healthy donors and cancer patients. Clones were read by immunoSEQ multiplex PCR, and TCRdb kept only the in-frame ones, dropping some. The sample holds around 150,000 clones, about 90% seen once. The sample comprised blood. The receptors here all came from a man aged 25 to 40 in good health.

This chain links TRBV24-1 with TRBJ1-5; TRBD1 matches 10 bases. V was pared by 3 bases and J by 6 bases, with 4 bases of the junction left unmatched. The CDR3 runs 15 residues. CDR1 is KGHDR and CDR2 is SFDVKD in the germline V gene. CDR3 in DNA: TGTGCCACCAGTGATGGGACAGGGGATCGTCAGCCCCAGCATTTT. Its protein product is CATSDGTGDRQPQHF.

The V gene is TRBV28, the J gene TRBJ1-2; 8 bases map to TRBD1. In germline, CDR1 is MDHEN, CDR2 SYDVKM. The V segment lost 7 bases and the J segment 7 bases; nucleotides outside the gene matches: 8. The CDR3 sequence is 13 residues long. The CDR3 spells CASIIQGGAGYTF. The CDR3 DNA reads as TGTGCCAGCATCATACAGGGGGGAGCTGGCTACACCTTC.

The chain uses TRBV7-2 and TRBJ1-5; D ambiguous. This CDR3 region has 14 residues. CDR1 and CDR2 (germline): SGHTA, FQGNSA. Trimming cost V 1 base and J 6 bases, with 10 bases left between them. This CDR3 reads CASSLDGVGQPQHF. The CDR3 DNA reads TGTGCCAGCAGCTTAGACGGGGTTGGTCAGCCCCAGCATTTT.

This chain connects TRBV7-3 to TRBJ2-1; 10 nucleotides match TRBD1. CDR1 and CDR2 (germline): SGHTA, FQGTGA. V lost 3 bases to trimming and J lost 5 bases; unmatched junction nucleotides: 7. CDR3 length equals 16 residues. CDR3 sequence: CASSLSPGQGNNEQFF. The DNA of the CDR3 is TGTGCCAGCAGCTTGAGTCCGGGACAGGGGAACAATGAGCAGTTCTTC.

The rearrangement links TRBV2 to TRBJ1-3, with D possibly being TRBD1 (5 bases). The CDR3 runs 13 residues. With 8 bases removed from V and 7 bases from J, the gap between germline ends came to 15 bases. Germline CDR1 and CDR2: SNHLY and FYNNEI. The CDR3 coding sequence is TGTGCCAGCGGGGGGGGAGACCGGAACACCATATATTTT. Protein: CASGGGDRNTIYF.

The rearrangement uses TRBV6-5 and TRBJ1-4, with 10 bases aligning to TRBD1. The germline V gene has CDR1 MNHEY and CDR2 SVGAGI. Germline trimming cut 6 bases from V and 5 bases from J; bases unmatched to any gene: 3. The CDR3 sequence is 14 residues long. The CDR3 is CASRWGQGNEKLFF. The CDR3 bases are TGTGCCAGCAGGTGGGGACAGGGGAATGAAAAACTGTTTTTT.

The rearrangement links TRBV4-2 to TRBJ2-2; TRBD1 matches 9 bases. Trimming took 1 base from V and 6 from J; bases not matched to a gene: 12. This CDR3 is 18 amino acids long. Germline V gene sequence: CDR1 LGHNA, CDR2 YNFKEQ. CDR3 loop: CASSQVQVGQGTPGELFF. As DNA, the CDR3 is TGTGCCAGCAGCCAAGTTCAGGTGGGACAGGGTACGCCCGGGGAGCTGTTTTTT.

The rearrangement uses TRBV5-6 and TRBJ1-5; D unclear. Trimming took off 4 bases at V and 7 bases at J, with 12 bases between the two ends. The CDR3 covers 13 residues. CDR1 and CDR2 from the germline V gene are SGHDT and YYEEEE. CDR3: CASSPRARQPQHF. The CDR3 DNA sequence: TGTGCCAGCAGCCCCCGGGCACGGCAGCCCCAGCATTTT.